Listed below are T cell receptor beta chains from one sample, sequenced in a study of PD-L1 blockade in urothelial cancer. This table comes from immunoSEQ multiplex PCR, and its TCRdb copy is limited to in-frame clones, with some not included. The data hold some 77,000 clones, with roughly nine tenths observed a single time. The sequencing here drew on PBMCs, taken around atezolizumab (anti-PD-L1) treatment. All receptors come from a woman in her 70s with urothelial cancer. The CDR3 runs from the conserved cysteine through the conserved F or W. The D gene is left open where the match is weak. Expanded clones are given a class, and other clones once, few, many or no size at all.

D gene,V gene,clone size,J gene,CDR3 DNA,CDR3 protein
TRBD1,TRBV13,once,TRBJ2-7,TGTGCCAGCAGCAGGGGACAGGGGGCCTACGAGCAGTACTTC,CASSRGQGAYEQYF
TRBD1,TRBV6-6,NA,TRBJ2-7,TGTGCCAGCAGTTACAAAGGACAGGGGGACTACGAGCAGTACTTC,CASSYKGQGDYEQYF
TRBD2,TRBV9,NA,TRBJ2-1,TGTGCCAGCAGCCCAACGTTAGCGGGGGAGCAGTTCTTC,CASSPTLAGEQFF
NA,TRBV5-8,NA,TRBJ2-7,TGTGCCAGCAGCTTGGAGATCCGGGTCGAGCAGTACTTC,CASSLEIRVEQYF
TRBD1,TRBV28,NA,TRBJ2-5,TGTGCCAGCAGTTTATTTAACAGGGGACAAGAGACCCAGTACTTC,CASSLFNRGQETQYF
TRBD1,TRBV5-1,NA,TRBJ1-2,TGCGCCAGCAGCTTGGTGAATTCAGACAGGGGCTATGGCTACACCTTC,CASSLVNSDRGYGYTF
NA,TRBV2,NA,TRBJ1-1,TGTGCCAGCCGGACAGAAAGTGGCACTGAAGCTTTCTTT,CASRTESGTEAFF
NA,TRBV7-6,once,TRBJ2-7,TGTGCCAGCAGCTTAGAGGGCAGGGATGGGGAGCAGTACTTC,CASSLEGRDGEQYF
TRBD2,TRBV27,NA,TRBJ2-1,TGTGCCAGCAGCCTCACCCCGGGACTAGCGGGAGATGAGCAGTTCTTC,CASSLTPGLAGDEQFF
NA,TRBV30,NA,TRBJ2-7,TGTGCCTGCACAGTCGTTGGATCCTACGAGCAGTACTTC,CACTVVGSYEQYF
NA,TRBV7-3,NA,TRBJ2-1,TGTGCCAGCAGCTTAACGGGGCACAATGAGCAGTTCTTC,CASSLTGHNEQFF
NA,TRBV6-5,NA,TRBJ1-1,TGTGCCAGCAGTTATGGGGGGGTGACTGAAGCTTTCTTT,CASSYGGVTEAFF
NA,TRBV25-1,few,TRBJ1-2,TGTGCCAGCAGTGACAGGGTGGGACACGACTATGGCTACACCTTC,CASSDRVGHDYGYTF
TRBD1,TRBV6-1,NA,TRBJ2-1,TGTGCCAGCAGTGGGCAGGGGGCGCACAATGAGCAGTTCTTC,CASSGQGAHNEQFF
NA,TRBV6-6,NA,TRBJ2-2,TGTGCCAGCGCTCCCACGGTGGACACCGGGGAGCTGTTTTTT,CASAPTVDTGELFF
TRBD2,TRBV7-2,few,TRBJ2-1,TGTGCCAGCAGCTTAGTCGGCGCGGGAGGTAAATATGAGCAGTTCTTC,CASSLVGAGGKYEQFF
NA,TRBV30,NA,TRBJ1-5,TGTGCCTGGAGTGTCTGGGGCAGGGGTGATCGGCCCCAGCATTTT,CAWSVWGRGDRPQHF
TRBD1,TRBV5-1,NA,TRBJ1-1,TGCGCCAGCAGCTTGGTCGGCAGGGGGCTAGCTGAAGCTTTCTTT,CASSLVGRGLAEAFF
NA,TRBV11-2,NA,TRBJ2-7,TGTGCCAGCAGCTTAGATGGCCTAGCGTGGGGCTACGAGCAGTACTTC,CASSLDGLAWGYEQYF
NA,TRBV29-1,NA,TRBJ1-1,TGCAGCGTTCGGACAGCCGAGTGGACTGAAGCTTTCTTT,CSVRTAEWTEAFF
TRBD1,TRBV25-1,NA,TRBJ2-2,TGTGCCACCCGGACAGGGTTCACCGGGGAGCTGTTTTTT,CATRTGFTGELFF
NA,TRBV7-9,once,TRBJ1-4,TGTGCCAGCAGCAGCCGGGACACAACTAATGAAAAACTGTTTTTT,CASSSRDTTNEKLFF
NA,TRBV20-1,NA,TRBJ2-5,TGCAGTGCAGGAGCGGAAGAGACCCAGTACTTC,CSAGAEETQYF
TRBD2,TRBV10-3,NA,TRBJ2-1,TGTGCCATCCATAGCGGGACTAGCGGGACCGGAGGAACCAATGAGCAGTTCTTC,CAIHSGTSGTGGTNEQFF
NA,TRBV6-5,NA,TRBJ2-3,TGTGCCAGCAGCCGAGGGTCGTATGCACCAGATACGCAGTATTTT,CASSRGSYAPDTQYF
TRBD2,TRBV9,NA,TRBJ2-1,TGTGCCAGCAGCGCTGGGGGGACTAGCCTGGGGTGGGGGATGTACAATGAGCAGTTCTTC,CASSAGGTSLGWGMYNEQFF
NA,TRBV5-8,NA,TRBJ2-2,TGTGCCAGCAGCTTGACGGCCGGGGAGCTGTTTTTT,CASSLTAGELFF
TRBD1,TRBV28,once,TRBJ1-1,TGTGCCAGCAGTTCCGGGGACAGGACCGAAGCTTTCTTT,CASSSGDRTEAFF
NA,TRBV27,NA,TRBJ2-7,TGTGCCAGCAGTTTAGACGGGAGATGGAACTACGAGCAGTACTTC,CASSLDGRWNYEQYF
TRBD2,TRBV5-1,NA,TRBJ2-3,TGCGCCAGTGCCCTTAGCGGGACAGATACGCAGTATTTT,CASALSGTDTQYF
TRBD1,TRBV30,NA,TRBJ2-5,TGTGCCTGGACTGAGGGGGCTTTGGAGACCCAGTACTTC,CAWTEGALETQYF
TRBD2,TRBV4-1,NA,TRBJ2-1,TGCGCCAGCAGCCCATCTAGCGGGATGACCTACAATGAGCAGTTCTTC,CASSPSSGMTYNEQFF
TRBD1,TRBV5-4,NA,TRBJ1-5,TGTGCCAGCAGCTTTCGAAATTTACAGGGGCGAAGGCATTTT,CASSFRNLQGRRHF